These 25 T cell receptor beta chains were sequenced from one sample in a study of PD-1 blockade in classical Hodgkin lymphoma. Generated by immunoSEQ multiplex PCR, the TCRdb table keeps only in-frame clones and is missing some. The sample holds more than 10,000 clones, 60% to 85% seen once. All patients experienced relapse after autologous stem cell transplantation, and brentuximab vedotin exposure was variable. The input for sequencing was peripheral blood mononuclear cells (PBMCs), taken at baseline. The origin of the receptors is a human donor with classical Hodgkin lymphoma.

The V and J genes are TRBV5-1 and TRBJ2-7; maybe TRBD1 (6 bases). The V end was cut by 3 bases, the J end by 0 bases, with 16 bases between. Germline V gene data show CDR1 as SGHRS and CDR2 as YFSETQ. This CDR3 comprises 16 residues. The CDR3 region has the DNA TGCGCCAGCAGCTCGTATTCCCGGGACAACTCCTACGAGCAGTACTTC. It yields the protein CASSSYSRDNSYEQYF.

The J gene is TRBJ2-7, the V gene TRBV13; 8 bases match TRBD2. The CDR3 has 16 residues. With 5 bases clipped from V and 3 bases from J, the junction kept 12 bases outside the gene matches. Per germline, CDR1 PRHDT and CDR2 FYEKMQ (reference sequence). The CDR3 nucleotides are TGTGCCAGCAGCAGAGCAGCGGGAGAAACCTTCTACGAGCAGTACTTC. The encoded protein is CASSRAAGETFYEQYF.

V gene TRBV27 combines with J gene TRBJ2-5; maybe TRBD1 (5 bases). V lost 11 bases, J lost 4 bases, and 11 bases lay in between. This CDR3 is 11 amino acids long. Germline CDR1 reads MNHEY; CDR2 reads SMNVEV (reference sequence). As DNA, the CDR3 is TGTGCCGTCAGGGTTGCAGAGACCCAGTACTTC. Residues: CAVRVAETQYF.

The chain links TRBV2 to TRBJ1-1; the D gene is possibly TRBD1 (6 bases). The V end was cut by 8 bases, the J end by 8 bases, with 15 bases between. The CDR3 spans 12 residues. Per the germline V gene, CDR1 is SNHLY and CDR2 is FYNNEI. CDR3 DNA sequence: TGTGCCAGCCAAGTTGGACAGACGGAAGCTTTCTTT. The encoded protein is CASQVGQTEAFF.

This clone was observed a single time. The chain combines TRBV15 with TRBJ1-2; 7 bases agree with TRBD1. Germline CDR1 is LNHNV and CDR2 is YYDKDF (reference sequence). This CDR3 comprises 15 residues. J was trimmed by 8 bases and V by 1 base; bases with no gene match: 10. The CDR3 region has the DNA TGTGCCACCAGCAGAGGGGAGGCGGGACAGTTGGGCTACACCTTC. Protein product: CATSRGEAGQLGYTF.

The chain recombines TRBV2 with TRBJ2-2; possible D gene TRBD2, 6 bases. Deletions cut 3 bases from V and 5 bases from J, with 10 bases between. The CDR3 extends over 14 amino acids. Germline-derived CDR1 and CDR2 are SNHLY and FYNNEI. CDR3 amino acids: CASSEEGWTGELFF. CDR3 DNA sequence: TGTGCCAGCAGTGAGGAGGGGTGGACCGGGGAGCTGTTTTTT. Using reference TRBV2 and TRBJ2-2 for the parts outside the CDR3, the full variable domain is EPEVTQTPSHQVTQMGQEVILRCVPISNHLYFYWYRQILGQKVEFLVSFYNNEISEKSEIFDDQFSVERPDGSNFTLKIRSTKLEDSAMYFCASSEEGWTGELFFGEGSRLTVL.

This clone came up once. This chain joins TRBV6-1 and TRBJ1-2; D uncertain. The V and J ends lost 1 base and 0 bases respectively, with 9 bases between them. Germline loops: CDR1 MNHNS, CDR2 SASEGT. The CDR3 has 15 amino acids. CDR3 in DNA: TGTGCCAGCAGTGAAGAGTACCCTACTAACTATGGCTACACCTTC. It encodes CASSEEYPTNYGYTF.

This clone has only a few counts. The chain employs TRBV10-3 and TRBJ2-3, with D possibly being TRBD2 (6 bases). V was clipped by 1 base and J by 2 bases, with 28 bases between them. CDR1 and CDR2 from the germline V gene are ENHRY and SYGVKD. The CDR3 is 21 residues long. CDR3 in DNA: TGTGCCATCAGTGAGTTGGCCAGCGGGCCGCCAAGTAGTTCGTACACAGATACGCAGTATTTT. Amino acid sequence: CAISELASGPPSSSYTDTQYF.

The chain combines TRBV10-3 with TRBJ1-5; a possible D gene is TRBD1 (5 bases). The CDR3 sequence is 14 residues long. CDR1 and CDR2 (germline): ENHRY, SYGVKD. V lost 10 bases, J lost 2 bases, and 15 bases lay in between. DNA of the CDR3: TGTGCCACCCAGGGAGTGGTGGGCAATCAGCCCCAGCATTTT. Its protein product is CATQGVVGNQPQHF.

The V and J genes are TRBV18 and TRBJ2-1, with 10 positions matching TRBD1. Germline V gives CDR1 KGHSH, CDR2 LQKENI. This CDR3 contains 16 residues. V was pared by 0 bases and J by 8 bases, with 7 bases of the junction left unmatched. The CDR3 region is CASSPPGQGGSHEQFF. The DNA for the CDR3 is TGTGCCAGCTCACCACCAGGACAGGGGGGGTCCCATGAGCAGTTCTTC.

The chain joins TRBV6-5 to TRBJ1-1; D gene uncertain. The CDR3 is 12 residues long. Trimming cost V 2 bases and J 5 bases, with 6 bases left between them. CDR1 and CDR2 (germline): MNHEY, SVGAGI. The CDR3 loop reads CASSYLGTEAFF. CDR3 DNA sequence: TGTGCCAGCAGTTACCTAGGGACTGAAGCTTTCTTT.

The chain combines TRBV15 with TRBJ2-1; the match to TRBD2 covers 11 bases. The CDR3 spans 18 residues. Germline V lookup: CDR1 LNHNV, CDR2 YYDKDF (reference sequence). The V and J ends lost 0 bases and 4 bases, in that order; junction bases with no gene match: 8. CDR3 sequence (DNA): TGTGCCACCAGCAGAGACCCCCTAGCGGGAGGAAATTACAATGAGCAGTTCTTC. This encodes CATSRDPLAGGNYNEQFF.

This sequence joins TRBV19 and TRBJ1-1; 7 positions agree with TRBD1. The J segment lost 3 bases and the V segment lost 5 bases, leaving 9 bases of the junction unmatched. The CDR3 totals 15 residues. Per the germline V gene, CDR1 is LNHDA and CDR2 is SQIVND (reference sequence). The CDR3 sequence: CASSAGRQGDTEAFF. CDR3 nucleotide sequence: TGTGCCAGTAGTGCCGGTCGACAGGGCGACACTGAAGCTTTCTTT. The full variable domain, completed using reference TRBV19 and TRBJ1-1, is DGGITQSPKYLFRKEGQNVTLSCEQNLNHDAMYWYRQDPGQGLRLIYYSQIVNDFQKGDIAEGYSVSREKKESFPLTVTSAQKNPTAFYLCASSAGRQGDTEAFFGQGTRLTVV.

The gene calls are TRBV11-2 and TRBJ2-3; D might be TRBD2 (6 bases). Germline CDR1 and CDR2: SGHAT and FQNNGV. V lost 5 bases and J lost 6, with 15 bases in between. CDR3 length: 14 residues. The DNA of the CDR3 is TGTGCCAGCAGCAGAACCTCTAGCGCCGATACGCAGTATTTT. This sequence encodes CASSRTSSADTQYF.

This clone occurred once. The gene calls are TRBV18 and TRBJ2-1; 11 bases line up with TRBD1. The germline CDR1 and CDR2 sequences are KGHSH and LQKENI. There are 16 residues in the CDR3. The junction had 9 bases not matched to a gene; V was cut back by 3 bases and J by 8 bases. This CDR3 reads CASSPPGQGALDEQFF. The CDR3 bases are TGTGCCAGCTCACCCCCCGGACAGGGGGCTCTGGATGAGCAGTTCTTC. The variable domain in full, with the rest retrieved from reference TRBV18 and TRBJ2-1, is NAGVMQNPRHLVRRRGQEARLRCSPMKGHSHVYWYRQLPEEGLKFMVYLQKENIIDESGMPKERFSAEFPKEGPSILRIQQVVRGDSAAYFCASSPPGQGALDEQFFGPGTRLTVL.

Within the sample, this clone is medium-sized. The CDR3 sequence: CASSFAGTGAGAQYF. CDR3 nucleotides: TGTGCCAGCAGCTTTGCTGGGACAGGGGCAGGCGCGCAGTATTTT. The V gene is TRBV12-1, the J gene TRBJ2-3; TRBD1, the table's D call, was not compared with the DNA. TRBV12-1 is designated a pseudogene. The CDR3 has 15 amino acids.

The CDR3 reads CASNRGREGHTQYF. The CDR3 nucleotides are TGTGCCAGCAACAGGGGGCGGGAGGGTCATACGCAGTATTTT. The rearrangement links TRBV27 to TRBJ2-3; D could derive from TRBD1 or TRBD2 (9 bases each). Trimming took off 7 bases at V and 7 bases at J, with 18 bases between the two ends. The CDR3 totals 14 residues. Germline assignment: CDR1 MNHEY and CDR2 SMNVEV (reference sequence).

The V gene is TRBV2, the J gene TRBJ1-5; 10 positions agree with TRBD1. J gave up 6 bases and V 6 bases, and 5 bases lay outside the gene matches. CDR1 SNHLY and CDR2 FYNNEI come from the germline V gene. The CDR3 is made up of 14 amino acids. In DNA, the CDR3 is TGTGCCAGCAGGAAGACAGGGGGCGGTCAGCCCCAGCATTTT. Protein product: CASRKTGGGQPQHF.

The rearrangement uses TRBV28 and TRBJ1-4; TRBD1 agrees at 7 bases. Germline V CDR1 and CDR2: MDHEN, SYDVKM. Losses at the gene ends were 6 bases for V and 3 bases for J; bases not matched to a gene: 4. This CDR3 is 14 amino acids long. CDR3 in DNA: TGTGCCAGCAGGCGGACAGGCTCTAATGAAAAACTGTTTTTT. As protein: CASRRTGSNEKLFF.

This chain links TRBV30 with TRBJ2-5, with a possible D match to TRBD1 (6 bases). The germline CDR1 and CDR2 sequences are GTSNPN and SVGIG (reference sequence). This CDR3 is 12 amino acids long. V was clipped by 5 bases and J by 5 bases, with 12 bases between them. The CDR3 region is CAWAGVRETQYF. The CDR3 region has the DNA TGTGCCTGGGCAGGGGTCCGTGAGACCCAGTACTTC.

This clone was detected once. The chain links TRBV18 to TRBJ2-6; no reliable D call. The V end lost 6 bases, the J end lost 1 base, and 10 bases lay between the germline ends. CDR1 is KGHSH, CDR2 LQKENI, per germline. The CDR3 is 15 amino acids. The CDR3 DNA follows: TGTGCCAGCTCCGCCGATGTGTCTGGGGCCAACGTCCTGACTTTC. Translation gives CASSADVSGANVLTF.

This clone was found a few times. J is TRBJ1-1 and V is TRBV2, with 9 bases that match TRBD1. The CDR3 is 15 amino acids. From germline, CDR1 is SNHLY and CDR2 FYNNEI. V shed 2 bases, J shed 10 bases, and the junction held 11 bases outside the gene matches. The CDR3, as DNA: TGTGCCAGCAGTGAATCCGGACAGGGGCGCGGAGTAGCTTTCTTT. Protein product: CASSESGQGRGVAFF.

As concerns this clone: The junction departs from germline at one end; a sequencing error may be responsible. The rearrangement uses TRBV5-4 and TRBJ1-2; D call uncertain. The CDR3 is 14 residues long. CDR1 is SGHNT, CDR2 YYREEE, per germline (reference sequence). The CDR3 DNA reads TGTGCCAGCACCTTGGAGGGAGCTAACTATGGCTACACCTTC. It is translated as CASTLEGANYGYTF.

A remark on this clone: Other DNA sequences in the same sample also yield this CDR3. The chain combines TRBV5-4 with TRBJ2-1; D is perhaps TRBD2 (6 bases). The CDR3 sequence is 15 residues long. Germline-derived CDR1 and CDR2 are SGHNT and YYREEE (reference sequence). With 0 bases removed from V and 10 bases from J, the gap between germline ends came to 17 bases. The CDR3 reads CASSLGLTGVLEQFF. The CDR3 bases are TGTGCCAGCAGCTTGGGTCTTACGGGGGTCTTGGAGCAGTTCTTC. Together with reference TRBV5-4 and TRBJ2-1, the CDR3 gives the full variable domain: ETGVTQSPTHLIKTRGQQVTLRCSSQSGHNTVSWYQQALGQGPQFIFQYYREEENGRGNFPPRFSGLQFPNYSSELNVNALELDDSALYLCASSLGLTGVLEQFFGPGTRLTVL.

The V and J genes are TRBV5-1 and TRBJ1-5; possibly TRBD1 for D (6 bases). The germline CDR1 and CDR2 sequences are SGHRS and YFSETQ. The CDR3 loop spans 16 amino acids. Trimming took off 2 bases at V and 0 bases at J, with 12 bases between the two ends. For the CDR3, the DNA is TGCGCCAGCAGCTTCCAGGGGCCCTATAGCAATCAGCCCCAGCATTTT. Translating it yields CASSFQGPYSNQPQHF.